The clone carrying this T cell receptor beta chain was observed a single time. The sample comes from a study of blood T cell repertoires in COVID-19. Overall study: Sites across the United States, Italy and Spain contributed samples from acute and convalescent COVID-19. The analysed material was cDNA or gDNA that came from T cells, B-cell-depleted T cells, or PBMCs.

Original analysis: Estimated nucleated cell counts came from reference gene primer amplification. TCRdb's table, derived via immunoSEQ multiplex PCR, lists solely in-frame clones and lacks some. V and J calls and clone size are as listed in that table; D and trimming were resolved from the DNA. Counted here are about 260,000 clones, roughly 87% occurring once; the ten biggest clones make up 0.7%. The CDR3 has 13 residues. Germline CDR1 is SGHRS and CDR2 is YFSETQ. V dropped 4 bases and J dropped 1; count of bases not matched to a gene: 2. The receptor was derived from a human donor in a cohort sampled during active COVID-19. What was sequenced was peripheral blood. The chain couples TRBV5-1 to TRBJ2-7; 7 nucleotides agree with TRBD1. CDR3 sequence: CASSLGQSYEQYF. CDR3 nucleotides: TGCGCCAGCAGCCTGGGACAGTCCTACGAGCAGTACTTC.